This T cell receptor (beta chain) was observed in a study of CD4 and CD8 cells across lung adenocarcinoma regions. Samples came from patients with localized non-small cell lung adenocarcinoma. TCRdb used MiXCR to reprocess the PCR reads, holding one entry per CDR3 protein. The data show tens of thousands of distinct CDR3 sequences, 54% seen once. The V gene end was trimmed by 3 bases and the J gene end by 8 bases; junction bases not matched to a gene: 3. The CDR3 is 13 amino acids. Germline lookup yields CDR1 WNHNN and CDR2 SYGVQD (reference sequence). The sequence was collected from a female donor with lung adenocarcinoma. The CD4 and CD8 labels of this study may be unreliable. The specimen sequenced was CD8+ T cells from the center of a lung tumor. The chain links TRBV10-1 to TRBJ2-4, with 8 bases aligning to TRBD1. The CDR3 DNA sequence: TGCGCCAGCAGTGACAGGGGGCTTGACATTCAGTACTTC. Protein sequence: CASSDRGLDIQYF.